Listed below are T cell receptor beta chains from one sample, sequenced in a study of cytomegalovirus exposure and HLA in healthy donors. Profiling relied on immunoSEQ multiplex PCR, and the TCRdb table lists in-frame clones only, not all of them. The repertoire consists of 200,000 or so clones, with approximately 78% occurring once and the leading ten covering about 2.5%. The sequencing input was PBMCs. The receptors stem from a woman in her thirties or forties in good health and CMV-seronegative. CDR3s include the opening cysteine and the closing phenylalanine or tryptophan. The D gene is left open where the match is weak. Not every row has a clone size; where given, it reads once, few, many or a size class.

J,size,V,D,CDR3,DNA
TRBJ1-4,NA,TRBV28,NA,CASSSVAGQPAVGEKLFF,TGTGCCAGCAGTTCGGTAGCAGGGCAACCAGCCGTTGGCGAAAAACTGTTTTTT
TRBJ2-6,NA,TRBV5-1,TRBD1,CASSPGQVPNSGANVLTF,TGCGCCAGCAGCCCGGGACAGGTGCCAAACTCTGGGGCCAACGTCCTGACTTTC
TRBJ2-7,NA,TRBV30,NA,CAWSRAVSNEQYF,TGTGCCTGGAGTCGAGCGGTGTCCAACGAGCAGTACTTC
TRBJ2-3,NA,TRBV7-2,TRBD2,CASSLVGLASDTQYF,TGTGCCAGCAGCTTAGTTGGACTAGCATCTGATACGCAGTATTTT
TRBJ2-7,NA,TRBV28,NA,CASRPRLTGNSYEQYF,TGTGCCAGCAGGCCACGACTAACAGGGAACAGCTACGAGCAGTACTTC
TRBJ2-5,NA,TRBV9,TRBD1,CASSRGQVQETQYF,TGTGCCAGCAGCCGAGGACAGGTCCAAGAGACCCAGTACTTC
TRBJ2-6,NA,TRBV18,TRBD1,CASSRNKQTGGNGANVLTF,TGTGCCAGCTCACGTAACAAACAAACAGGGGGCAATGGGGCCAACGTCCTGACTTTC
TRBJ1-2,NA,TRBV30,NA,CAWSVLPVYGYTF,TGTGCCTGGAGCGTTCTACCGGTTTATGGCTACACCTTC
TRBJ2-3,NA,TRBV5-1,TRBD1,CASSLGDRGADTQYF,TGCGCCAGCAGCTTGGGCGACAGGGGAGCAGATACGCAGTATTTT
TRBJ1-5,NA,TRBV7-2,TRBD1,CASSGEGGAGQPQHF,TGTGCCAGCAGCGGAGAAGGGGGCGCGGGTCAGCCCCAGCATTTT
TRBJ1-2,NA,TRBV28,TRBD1,CASSLGQGDYGYTF,TGTGCCAGCAGCCTAGGACAGGGGGACTATGGCTACACCTTC
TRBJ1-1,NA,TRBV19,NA,CASSGQRNTEAFF,TGTGCCAGTAGTGGACAGCGAAACACTGAAGCTTTCTTT
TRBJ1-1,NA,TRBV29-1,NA,CSYGRNTEAFF,TGCAGCTATGGGAGGAACACTGAAGCTTTCTTT
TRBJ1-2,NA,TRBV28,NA,CASRPGLDGYGYTF,TGTGCCAGCAGACCCGGACTTGATGGGTATGGCTACACCTTC
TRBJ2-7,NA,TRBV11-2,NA,CASTSLSRAHEQYF,TGTGCCAGCACCTCCTTGAGCAGGGCCCACGAGCAGTACTTC
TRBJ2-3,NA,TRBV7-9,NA,CASSLSGSTDTQYF,TGTGCCAGCAGCTTATCGGGGAGCACAGATACGCAGTATTTT
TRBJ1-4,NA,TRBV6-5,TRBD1,CASRRSGQGGEKLFF,TGTGCCAGCAGGAGATCCGGACAGGGAGGTGAAAAACTGTTTTTT
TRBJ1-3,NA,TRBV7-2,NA,CASSSGHLSGNTIYF,TGTGCCAGCAGCTCGGGACACCTCTCTGGAAACACCATATATTTT
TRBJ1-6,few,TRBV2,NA,CASSELANSPLHF,TGTGCCAGCAGTGAATTAGCTAATTCACCCCTCCACTTT
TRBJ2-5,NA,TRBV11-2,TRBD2,CASSTAGLAGGGETQYF,TGTGCCAGCAGCACCGCGGGACTAGCGGGAGGTGGGGAGACCCAGTACTTC
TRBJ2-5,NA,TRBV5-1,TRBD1,CASKTGDLEVETQYF,TGCGCCAGCAAAACAGGGGATCTAGAAGTGGAGACCCAGTACTTC
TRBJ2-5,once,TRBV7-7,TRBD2,CASSFESYAGGKETQYF,TGTGCCAGCAGCTTTGAGAGTTACGCGGGGGGGAAAGAGACCCAGTACTTC
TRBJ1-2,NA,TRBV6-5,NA,CASSYSTGGRGYTF,TGTGCCAGCAGTTACTCGACGGGGGGCCGTGGCTACACCTTC
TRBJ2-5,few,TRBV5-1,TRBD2,CASSLTSGQETQYF,TGCGCCAGCAGCTTGACTAGCGGCCAAGAGACCCAGTACTTC
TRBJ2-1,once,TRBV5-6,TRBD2,CASSLWAGGHYNEQFF,TGTGCCAGCAGCTTGTGGGCGGGAGGCCACTACAATGAGCAGTTCTTC
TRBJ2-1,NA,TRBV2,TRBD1,CASSPGLLRGIFNEQFF,TGTGCCAGCTCCCCAGGACTCCTCAGGGGGATATTCAATGAGCAGTTCTTC
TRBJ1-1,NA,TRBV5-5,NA,CASSSNREAFF,TGTGCCAGCAGCTCAAACAGGGAAGCTTTCTTT
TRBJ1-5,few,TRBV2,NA,CASMYSMGQPQHF,TGTGCCAGCATGTACAGTATGGGTCAGCCCCAGCATTTT